A selection of T cell receptor beta chains follows, all from one sample in a study of Tregs in tolerant kidney transplant recipients. Assay used: immunoSEQ multiplex PCR; TCRdb lists only in-frame clones, some missing. The data show about 21,000 clones, roughly 80% seen once. The sample in question was CD8+ T cells from blood (PBMCs), obtained 6 months after the transplant. The receptors originated from a human patient who received a combined kidney and bone marrow transplant. Some of these T cells may belong to the graft donor. Each CDR3 is given with its conserved first and last residue. A D gene is named only where the DNA matches it firmly. Clone size is stated in some rows and not others, as once, few, many or a class when expanded.

-	-	TRBV21-1	TRBJ1-5	CASRGTVAVWNQPQHF	TGTGCCAGCAGGGGGACAGTCGCCGTCTGGAATCAGCCCCAGCATTTT
-	-	TRBV19	TRBJ2-3	CASKLTPGNADTQYF	TGTGCCAGTAAATTAACCCCAGGGAATGCGGATACGCAGTATTTT
TRBD1	-	TRBV13	TRBJ1-3	CASSLQGASSGNTIYF	TGTGCCAGCAGCTTACAGGGGGCTAGCTCTGGAAACACCATATATTTT
TRBD2	-	TRBV2	TRBJ2-3	CASSEGLGTSGKDTQYF	TGTGCCAGCAGTGAAGGCCTAGGGACTAGCGGGAAAGATACGCAGTATTTT
-	-	TRBV5-5	TRBJ1-2	CASSHPGAGPNYGYTF	TGTGCCAGCAGCCACCCTGGCGCAGGGCCGAACTATGGCTACACCTTC
-	-	TRBV4-1	TRBJ2-7	CASSLQHPLYEQYF	TGCGCCAGCAGCTTACAACATCCCCTTTACGAGCAGTACTTC
-	-	TRBV7-9	TRBJ2-1	CASSPQDYNEQFF	TGTGCCAGCAGCCCGCAGGATTACAATGAGCAGTTCTTC
TRBD2	-	TRBV2	TRBJ2-1	CASIEERAGVGDEQFF	TGTGCCAGCATCGAGGAGAGAGCGGGAGTAGGGGATGAGCAGTTCTTC
-	-	TRBV27	TRBJ1-1	CASSAGLLNTEAFF	TGTGCCAGCAGCGCGGGACTGTTGAACACTGAAGCTTTCTTT
-	-	TRBV18	TRBJ2-2	CASSTKTLRSGELFF	TGTGCCAGCTCTACAAAAACGTTACGTTCGGGGGAGCTGTTTTTT
TRBD2	-	TRBV5-4	TRBJ2-1	CASSTGLADLSYNEQFF	TGTGCCAGCAGTACTGGACTAGCGGATCTCTCCTACAATGAGCAGTTCTTC
-	once	TRBV4-2	TRBJ1-5	CASSHETGNQPQHF	TGTGCCAGCAGCCACGAAACGGGCAATCAGCCCCAGCATTTT
TRBD1	-	TRBV30	TRBJ2-2	CAWSTGTGLAGELFF	TGTGCCTGGAGTACCGGGACAGGTTTGGCCGGGGAGCTGTTTTTT
TRBD1	-	TRBV5-1	TRBJ2-7	CASSSTPTGNFYEQYF	TGCGCCAGCAGTTCCACGCCGACAGGGAATTTCTACGAGCAGTACTTC
TRBD1	-	TRBV5-6	TRBJ2-1	CASSLGATGNEQFF	TGTGCCAGCAGCTTGGGGGCGACAGGGAATGAGCAGTTCTTC
TRBD1	-	TRBV6-5	TRBJ1-1	CASNPTGANTEAFF	TGTGCCAGCAACCCGACAGGGGCCAACACTGAAGCTTTCTTT
-	-	TRBV5-8	TRBJ1-5	CASSLGGVFYSNQPQHF	TGTGCCAGCAGCTTAGGGGGAGTCTTTTATAGCAATCAGCCCCAGCATTTT
TRBD1	-	TRBV7-9	TRBJ2-1	CASSLTGGYEQFF	TGTGCCAGCAGCTTGACAGGGGGCTATGAGCAGTTCTTC
-	-	TRBV7-9	TRBJ2-5	CASSFQQAETQYF	TGTGCCAGCAGCTTTCAGCAGGCAGAGACCCAGTACTTC
TRBD2	once	TRBV4-2	TRBJ2-5	CASSQDATSGETQYF	TGTGCCAGCAGCCAAGATGCGACTAGCGGCGAGACCCAGTACTTC
-	once	TRBV11-1	TRBJ2-1	CASSLLAGGNEQFF	TGTGCCAGCAGCTTACTAGCTGGGGGGAATGAGCAGTTCTTC
-	-	TRBV7-9	TRBJ2-1	CASSQVQPGNEQFF	TGTGCCAGCAGCCAGGTGCAACCGGGGAATGAGCAGTTCTTC
-	-	TRBV7-9	TRBJ2-1	CASSSPHTEKRFF	TGTGCCAGCAGCTCCCCTCACACAGAAAAGAGGTTCTTC
-	few	TRBV29-1	TRBJ2-5	CSVERRETQYF	TGCAGCGTTGAACGTCGGGAGACCCAGTACTTC
-	-	TRBV9	TRBJ1-3	CASSGGRSGNTIYF	TGTGCCAGCAGCGGCGGGCGGTCAGGAAACACCATATATTTT
-	few	TRBV21-1	TRBJ1-3	CASSTGNTIYF	TGTGCCAGCTCCACTGGAAACACCATATATTTT
-	once	TRBV7-9	TRBJ2-5	CASSLDWTVQETQYF	TGTGCCAGCAGCTTAGATTGGACAGTCCAAGAGACCCAGTACTTC
TRBD1	-	TRBV30	TRBJ1-1	CAWSVGQGVAEAFF	TGTGCCTGGAGTGTAGGGCAGGGGGTCGCTGAAGCTTTCTTT